The text below deals with one T cell receptor (beta chain). V dropped 4 bases and J dropped 1 base, with 11 bases sitting between them. Looked up from germline, CDR1 is MNHNS and CDR2 is SASEGT. The CDR3 spans 16 residues. The entry originates in a study of control samples from healthy donors and cancer patients. The assay was immunoSEQ multiplex PCR, and TCRdb's table has in-frame clones only and misses some. In the table there are tens of thousands of clones, roughly 90% of which are singletons. Source material: PBMCs. The chain couples TRBV6-1 to TRBJ2-6; perhaps D is TRBD1 or TRBD2 (6 bases each). The receptor comes from a woman aged 45 to 65 with colorectal cancer. The CDR3 reads CASSVGGGSGANVLTF. The CDR3 nucleotides read TGTGCCAGCAGTGTAGGAGGGGGATCTGGGGCCAACGTCCTGACTTTC.